This paragraph covers one T cell receptor (beta chain) sequence. This sample is drawn from a study of blood T cell repertoires in COVID-19. As for the study in general: PBMCs, B-cell-depleted T cells, or T cells provided the cDNA or gDNA that made up the material.

Measured with immunoSEQ multiplex PCR; TCRdb has only the in-frame clones, and not every one. The sample holds about 97,000 clones, roughly 80% seen once. The source of this sequence is a man aged 55 to 70 with active or convalescent COVID-19. Sequencing used peripheral blood.

CDR3 bases: TGTGCCAGCAGCCTGACAGATAACACTGAAGCTTTCTTT. Its protein product is CASSLTDNTEAFF. This chain uses TRBV11-3 with TRBJ1-1, with TRBD1 as a possible D gene (5 bases). CDR3 length equals 13 residues. The V gene lost 5 bases and the J gene lost 2 bases, with 9 bases spanning the gap. The germline V gene has CDR1 SGHNT and CDR2 YENEEA.